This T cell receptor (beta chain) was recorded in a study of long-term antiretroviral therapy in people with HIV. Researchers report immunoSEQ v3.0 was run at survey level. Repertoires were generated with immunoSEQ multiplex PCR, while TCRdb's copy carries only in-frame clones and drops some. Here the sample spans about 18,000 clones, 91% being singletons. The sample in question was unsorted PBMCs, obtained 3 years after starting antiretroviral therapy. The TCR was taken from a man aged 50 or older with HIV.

In DNA form, the CDR3 reads TGTGCCAGCAGCTTGGAGGGCGCCAACACCATATATTTT. This gives the protein CASSLEGANTIYF. This chain connects TRBV5-4 to TRBJ1-3; D is unresolved. CDR3 size: 13 residues. V lost 0 bases, J lost 7 bases, and 8 bases lay in between. CDR1 and CDR2 (germline): SGHNT, YYREEE (reference sequence).